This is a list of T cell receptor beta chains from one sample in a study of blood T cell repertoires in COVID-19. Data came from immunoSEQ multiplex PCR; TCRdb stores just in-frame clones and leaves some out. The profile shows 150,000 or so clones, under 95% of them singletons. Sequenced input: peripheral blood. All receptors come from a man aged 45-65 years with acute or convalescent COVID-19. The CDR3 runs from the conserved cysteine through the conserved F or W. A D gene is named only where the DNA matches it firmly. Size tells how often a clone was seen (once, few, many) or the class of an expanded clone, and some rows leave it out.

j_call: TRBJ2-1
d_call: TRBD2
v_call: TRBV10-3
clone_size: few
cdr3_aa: CAIRGTGLADNEQFF
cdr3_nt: TGTGCCATCAGGGGGACGGGTCTAGCGGACAATGAGCAGTTCTTC

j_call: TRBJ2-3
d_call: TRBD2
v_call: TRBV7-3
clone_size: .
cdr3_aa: CASSYTGLAGMDTQYF
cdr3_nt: TGTGCCAGCAGCTACACCGGACTAGCGGGAATGGATACGCAGTATTTT

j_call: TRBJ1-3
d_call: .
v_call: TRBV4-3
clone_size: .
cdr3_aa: CASSQSPVLGNTIYF
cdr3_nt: TGCGCCAGCAGCCAATCACCAGTTCTCGGAAACACCATATATTTT

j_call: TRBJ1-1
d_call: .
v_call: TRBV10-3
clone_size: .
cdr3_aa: CAISTGQAEAFF
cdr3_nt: TGTGCCATCAGTACAGGGCAGGCTGAAGCTTTCTTT

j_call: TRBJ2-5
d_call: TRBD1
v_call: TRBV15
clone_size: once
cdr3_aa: CATSRSAGQGALGETQYF
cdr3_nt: TGTGCCACCAGCAGATCGGCGGGGCAGGGGGCGCTTGGAGAGACCCAGTACTTC

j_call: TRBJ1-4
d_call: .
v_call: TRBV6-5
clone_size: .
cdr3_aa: CASSQGTHEKLFF
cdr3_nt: TGTGCCAGCAGCCAAGGGACACATGAAAAACTGTTTTTT

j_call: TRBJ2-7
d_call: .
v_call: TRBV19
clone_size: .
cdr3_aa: CASSIGTVSPYEQYF
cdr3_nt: TGTGCCAGTAGTATAGGAACGGTATCACCCTACGAGCAGTACTTC

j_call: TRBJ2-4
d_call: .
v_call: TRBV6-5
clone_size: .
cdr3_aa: CASSYSRQHIQYF
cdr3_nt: TGTGCCAGCAGTTACTCTAGACAACACATTCAGTACTTC

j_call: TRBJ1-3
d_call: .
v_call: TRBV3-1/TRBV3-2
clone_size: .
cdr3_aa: CASSQDPETSGNTIYF
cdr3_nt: TGTGCCAGCAGCCAAGATCCGGAGACCTCTGGAAACACCATATATTTT

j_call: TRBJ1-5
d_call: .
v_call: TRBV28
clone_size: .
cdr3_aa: CATRGGGQPQHF
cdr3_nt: TGTGCCACCCGGGGGGGTGGCCAGCCCCAGCATTTT